This entry concerns a single T cell receptor (beta chain). This entry comes from a study of shared clonotypes between healthy human individuals. The assay used deep level. Sequencing used immunoSEQ multiplex PCR; TCRdb keeps in-frame clones, though not all of them. The sample has some 1 million clones; more than 65% are singletons. The CDR3 contains 14 residues. The chain couples TRBV21-1 to TRBJ2-7. TRBV21-1 is annotated as a pseudogene. Sequences were obtained from memory CD4+ T cells sorted from blood. Stated subset: CD45RA-negative fraction. The clonotype was recovered from a man aged 18 to 30 in good health. CDR3 protein: CASSTGSPCYEQYF. The CDR3, as DNA: TGTGCCAGCAGCACGGGCTCGCCGTGCTACGAGCAGTACTTC.